This is a list of T cell receptor beta chains from one sample in a study of radiotherapy plus CTLA-4 blockade in lung cancer. The data were produced by immunoSEQ multiplex PCR, yet TCRdb's version contains in-frame clones alone and is incomplete. The repertoire holds about 40,000 clones, with approximately 79% as singletons. This sample comprised peripheral blood, obtained from a patient treated with radiotherapy plus ipilimumab. The receptors originated from a human donor with non-small cell lung cancer that progressed on radiotherapy plus ipilimumab. Each CDR3 is given with its conserved first and last residue. A D gene is named only where the DNA matches it firmly. Expanded clones are given a class, and other clones once, few, many or no size at all.

>.|.|14|TRBJ1-2|TRBV5-1
CASSMDRANYGYTF
TGCGCCAGCAGCATGGACAGAGCTAACTATGGCTACACCTTC
>TRBD1|.|15|TRBJ2-3|TRBV5-1
CASSFHGQGPDTQYF
TGCGCCAGCAGCTTTCACGGACAGGGGCCAGATACGCAGTATTTT
>.|.|14|TRBJ2-3|TRBV7-8
CASSRLALTDTQYF
TGTGCCAGCAGCCGGCTAGCGCTAACAGATACGCAGTATTTT
>TRBD1|.|14|TRBJ1-1|TRBV18
CASSPRQGDTEAFF
TGTGCCAGCTCACCGAGACAGGGGGACACTGAAGCTTTCTTT
>TRBD2|.|16|TRBJ2-2|TRBV6-6
CASSSLAGTNTGELFF
TGTGCCAGCAGCTCACTAGCGGGAACGAACACCGGGGAGCTGTTTTTT
>TRBD1|.|19|TRBJ1-1|TRBV5-1
CASSTGQGAMWGSYTEAFF
TGCGCCAGCAGCACTGGACAGGGGGCTATGTGGGGTAGTTACACTGAAGCTTTCTTT
>TRBD1|.|16|TRBJ1-1|TRBV4-1
CASSQGPGTVNTEAFF
TGCGCCAGCAGCCAAGGTCCCGGGACAGTAAACACTGAAGCTTTCTTT
>TRBD1|.|13|TRBJ1-1|TRBV18
CASSPVDRLTAFF
TGTGCCAGCTCACCCGTGGACAGGCTAACAGCTTTCTTT
>.|.|16|TRBJ1-2|TRBV4-1
CASSQDWGVFNYGYTF
TGCGCCAGCAGCCAAGATTGGGGGGTTTTTAACTATGGCTACACCTTC
>TRBD2|.|14|TRBJ2-7|TRBV6-1
CASSPLAGVYEQYF
TGTGCCAGCAGTCCTCTAGCGGGGGTCTACGAGCAGTACTTC
>TRBD2|.|15|TRBJ2-1|TRBV7-2
CASSTSSGTYNEQFF
TGTGCCAGCAGCACCTCTAGCGGGACTTACAATGAGCAGTTCTTC
>TRBD1|.|14|TRBJ1-2|TRBV7-9
CASSLGGQAYGYTF
TGTGCCAGCAGCTTAGGGGGACAGGCCTATGGCTACACCTTC
>TRBD1|.|13|TRBJ1-5|TRBV25-1
CASRGQGDQPQHF
TGTGCCAGCAGAGGGCAGGGGGATCAGCCCCAGCATTTT
>.|.|15|TRBJ2-5|TRBV5-5
CASSWSTTGQETQYF
TGTGCCAGCAGCTGGAGCACCACCGGACAAGAGACCCAGTACTTC
>TRBD1|once|14|TRBJ1-4|TRBV2
CASGHRGPDEKLFF
TGTGCCAGCGGTCACAGGGGGCCGGATGAAAAACTGTTTTTT
>.|.|12|TRBJ2-3|TRBV29-1
CSVEDGSDTQYF
TGCAGCGTTGAAGACGGGTCAGATACGCAGTATTTT
>.|.|14|TRBJ2-4|TRBV2
CASRAGRPKDIQYF
TGTGCCAGCAGGGCGGGTCGTCCGAAAGACATTCAGTACTTC
>.|.|14|TRBJ1-1|TRBV27
CASSSGGGRTEAFF
TGTGCCAGCAGCTCGGGGGGCGGTAGGACTGAAGCTTTCTTT
>.|once|13|TRBJ1-2|TRBV6-6
CASSYGGWAGYTF
TGTGCCAGCAGTTACGGGGGGTGGGCTGGCTACACCTTC
>.|few|14|TRBJ1-1|TRBV19
CASSIDLRRGEAFF
TGTGCCAGTAGTATAGATTTAAGGAGGGGTGAAGCTTTCTTT
>.|.|15|TRBJ1-1|TRBV7-9
CASSSNGGMNTEAFF
TGTGCCAGCAGCTCCAACGGGGGTATGAACACTGAAGCTTTCTTT
>TRBD1|.|15|TRBJ2-1|TRBV6-1
CASPKYTQGARGQFF
TGTGCCAGCCCAAAATACACCCAGGGGGCGCGGGGTCAGTTCTTC